The 17 T cell receptor beta chains below all came from one sample that was sequenced in a study of blood T cells in healthy people across ages. The second PCR ran roughly 6 to 11 cycles with a sample-barcoded 5' primer and J-beta primers. TCRdb itself ran the 5' RACE reads through MiXCR, one entry per CDR3 protein. The profile shows fewer than 2 million distinct CDR3 sequences, about two fifths of them singletons. The sample taken for sequencing was blood. The receptors were sampled from a human donor in good health.

Turning to this clonotype: A junction end diverges from the germline sequence, so it may reflect a read error. This chain connects TRBV7-2 to TRBJ2-3, with D tentatively TRBD2 (5 bases). The CDR3 totals 18 residues. Germline V CDR1 and CDR2: SGHTA, FQGNSA. DNA of the CDR3: TGTGCCAGCAGCTTAGCAGGGAGTAATCCCCTCAGCATAGATACGCAGTATTTT. This encodes CASSLAGSNPLSIDTQYF.

This chain uses TRBV19 with TRBJ1-6; TRBD1 aligns across 8 bases. CDR1 LNHDA and CDR2 SQIVND come from the germline V gene (reference sequence). J gave up 4 bases and V 1 base, and 3 bases lay outside the gene matches. This CDR3 spans 16 amino acids. The CDR3, as DNA: TGTGCCAGTAGTATAGGACAGGGGAGTTATAATTCACCCCTCCACTTT. This sequence encodes CASSIGQGSYNSPLHF.

This clonotype came up a few times. This sequence joins TRBV7-2 and TRBJ2-4; D assignment may be TRBD1 or TRBD2 (5 bases each). The germline gives CDR1 SGHTA, CDR2 FQGNSA. There are 13 residues in the CDR3. Trimming removed 2 bases from V and 6 bases from J, with 8 bases in between. The chain's CDR3 is CASSLLRGNIQYF. In DNA form, the CDR3 reads TGTGCCAGCAGCTTATTGAGGGGAAACATTCAGTACTTC. Full variable domain (outside the CDR3, taken from reference TRBV7-2 and TRBJ2-4): GAGVSQSPSNKVTEKGKDVELRCDPISGHTALYWYRQSLGQGLEFLIYFQGNSAPDKSGLPSDRFSAERTGGSVSTLTIQRTQQEDSAVYLCASSLLRGNIQYFGAGTRLSVL.

This chain connects TRBV3-1 to TRBJ1-1, with D possibly being TRBD1 (5 bases). The germline CDR1 and CDR2 sequences are LGHDT and YNNKEL (reference sequence). V was cut by 0 bases and J by 10 bases, with 12 bases left in between. This CDR3 has 13 amino acids. Here the CDR3 DNA reads TGTGCCAGCAGCCAAGATCATGTGAGGGGAGCTTTCTTT. It is translated as CASSQDHVRGAFF. The complete variable domain, with remaining parts taken from reference TRBV3-1 and TRBJ1-1, reads DTAVSQTPKYLVTQMGNDKSIKCEQNLGHDTMYWYKQDSKKFLKIMFSYNNKELIINETVPNRFSPKSPDKAHLNLHINSLELGDSAVYFCASSQDHVRGAFFGQGTRLTVV.

The chain is built from TRBV6-7 and TRBJ2-4; 9 bases line up with TRBD1. TRBV6-7 is placed among ORFs of uncertain function. CDR3 length equals 20 residues. J was trimmed by 4 bases and V by 2 bases; bases with no gene match: 18. The CDR3 DNA sequence: TGTGCCAGCAGTTACACCACCGTTCGACAGGGGGGAAGTACGAAAAACATTCAGTACTTC. It codes for CASSYTTVRQGGSTKNIQYF.

The CDR3 DNA reads TGTGCCAGCAGCTTCCGAGGACTACCTACCTACAATGAGCAGTTCTTC. Its protein product is CASSFRGLPTYNEQFF. This chain links TRBV7-2 with TRBJ2-1; TRBD2 might be the D (6 bases). The CDR3 is 16 amino acids. CDR1 and CDR2 (germline): SGHTA, FQGNSA. The ends were cut back, 3 bases at V and 2 bases at J, with 14 bases in the middle.

Comment on this clonotype: A read error is possible here, since a much larger clone lies one base away. CDR3 nucleotide sequence: TGTGCCAGCTCCGGTTGGGACAGGGACGCAGATACGCAGTATTTT. Encoded protein: CASSGWDRDADTQYF. The rearrangement joins TRBV6-2 or TRBV6-3 to TRBJ2-3; 9 positions agree with TRBD1. Germline loops: CDR1 MNHEY, CDR2 SVGEGT. J lost 4 bases, V lost 8 bases, and 10 bases had no gene match. This CDR3 spans 15 amino acids.

This clonotype has just a few counts. The V call is TRBV5-6, the J call TRBJ2-7; D may be TRBD2 (5 bases). The germline V gene has CDR1 SGHDT and CDR2 YYEEEE. V was trimmed by 2 bases and J by 3 bases, leaving 9 bases between them. This CDR3 region has 13 residues. The CDR3 region is CASSFVEGYEQYF. CDR3 sequence (DNA): TGTGCCAGCAGCTTCGTAGAGGGCTACGAGCAGTACTTC.

The chain is built from TRBV7-2 and TRBJ2-7; D might be TRBD2 (5 bases). V dropped 9 bases and J dropped 0 bases, with 18 bases sitting between them. This CDR3 comprises 15 residues. CDR1 SGHTA and CDR2 FQGNSA come from the germline V gene. CDR3 protein: CASSLAAWSSYEQYF. As DNA, the CDR3 is TGTGCCAGTAGCCTAGCTGCCTGGTCCTCCTACGAGCAGTACTTC.

CDR3 coding DNA: TGTGCCAGCAGTTACGGGCGGTTTGGCTACACCTTC. Translating it yields CASSYGRFGYTF. The gene calls are TRBV6-2 or TRBV6-3 and TRBJ1-2; D remains ambiguous. Deletions cut 2 bases from V and 7 bases from J, with 8 bases between. The CDR3 is 12 amino acids. The germline V gene encodes CDR1 MNHEY and CDR2 SVGEGT.

This clonotype was seen more than once but under ten times. This chain joins TRBV29-1 and TRBJ1-1, with TRBD1 matching over 7 bases. V trimming: 5 bases; J trimming: 3 bases; junction bases outside the gene matches: 6. This CDR3 contains 13 residues. The germline V gene encodes CDR1 SQVTM and CDR2 ANQGSEA. The CDR3 nucleotides read TGCAGCGTTAAGGCAGGGGGGGACACTGAAGCTTTCTTT. Its translation is CSVKAGGDTEAFF.

This clonotype was found many times. V usage is TRBV7-2 and J usage is TRBJ2-3; 10 bases map to TRBD2. Looked up from germline, CDR1 is SGHTA and CDR2 is FQGNSA. With V trimmed by 5 bases and J by 5 bases, 10 bases remained unmatched. The CDR3 is made up of 16 amino acids. CDR3: CASSQAGTSAGDTQYF. DNA of the CDR3: TGTGCCAGCAGCCAAGCCGGGACTAGCGCCGGAGATACGCAGTATTTT. The variable domain in full, with the rest retrieved from reference TRBV7-2 and TRBJ2-3, is GAGVSQSPSNKVTEKGKDVELRCDPISGHTALYWYRQSLGQGLEFLIYFQGNSAPDKSGLPSDRFSAERTGGSVSTLTIQRTQQEDSAVYLCASSQAGTSAGDTQYFGPGTRLTVL.

The chain recombines TRBV7-9 with TRBJ1-2; no clear D. This CDR3 comprises 14 residues. Trimming removed 5 bases at V and 3 bases at J, with 13 bases between. Germline V gene sequence: CDR1 SEHNR, CDR2 FQNEAQ (reference sequence). CDR3 sequence: CASSPRGRHYGYTF. The CDR3 DNA follows: TGTGCCAGCAGCCCCCGCGGCAGGCACTATGGCTACACCTTC.

In this sample, this clonotype turned up a few times. At one boundary the junction diverges from the germline segment, which might be a read error. In DNA, the CDR3 is TGTGCCAGCAGTCCTACAGGCTCCCCTTTGGATTTGTACTTC. Residues: CASSPTGSPLDLYF. V gene TRBV7-3 combines with J gene TRBJ2-1, with D perhaps TRBD1 (5 bases). Germline V gives CDR1 SGHTA, CDR2 FQGTGA. This CDR3 is built from 14 residues.

CDR3 DNA: TGCGCCAGCAGCGCAGGGCAGGGGGTGGACACTGAAGCTTTCTTT. Translation: CASSAGQGVDTEAFF. The V and J genes are TRBV5-1 and TRBJ1-1, with 7 bases that match TRBD1. CDR1 is SGHRS and CDR2 is YFSETQ in the germline V gene. Germline trimming cut 4 bases from V and 3 bases from J; bases unmatched to any gene: 9. This CDR3 has 15 residues.

This clonotype was detected only a few times. J is TRBJ2-1 and V is TRBV7-3, with 7 bases lining up with TRBD2. The CDR3 is made up of 14 amino acids. Germline trimming cut 6 bases from V and 7 bases from J; bases unmatched to any gene: 9. CDR1 and CDR2 (germline): SGHTA, FQGTGA. In DNA, the CDR3 is TGTGCCAGCAGTCCGGGACTACCCGAGAATGAGCAGTTCTTC. It specifies CASSPGLPENEQFF.

CDR3 residues: CSVGGRGGYTF. The CDR3 DNA follows: TGCAGCGTTGGTGGGCGCGGTGGCTACACCTTC. The gene calls are TRBV29-1 and TRBJ1-2; no reliable D call. Trimming removed 4 bases at V and 7 bases at J, with 10 bases between. The CDR3 runs to 11 residues. Per the germline V gene, CDR1 is SQVTM and CDR2 is ANQGSEA.